This record concerns one T cell receptor (beta chain) sequence. The sample originates from a study of blood T cell repertoires in COVID-19. Turning to the study itself: From the United States, Italy and Spain came samples of acute and convalescent COVID-19. T cells, B-cell-depleted T cells, or PBMCs supplied cDNA or gDNA.

Original methodology: By means of reference gene primer amplification, nucleated cell counts were estimated. Profiled with immunoSEQ multiplex PCR; TCRdb holds only in-frame clones, not every one. D and trimming were read from the DNA, whereas the V and J calls and clone size are those reported in that table. The table lists around 190,000 clones, 80% of them singletons, with around 6.9% in the top ten. The CDR3 is 17 amino acids. V lost 0 bases and J lost 0, with 16 bases in between. Germline assignment: CDR1 SGDLS and CDR2 YYNGEE. Material: peripheral blood. This receptor was obtained from a man in his 60s with acute or convalescent COVID-19. This chain joins TRBV9 and TRBJ2-7; D uncertain. This CDR3 reads CASSVVGGWYGSYEQYF. The CDR3 DNA reads TGTGCCAGCAGCGTAGTCGGCGGATGGTACGGCTCCTACGAGCAGTACTTC. Together with reference TRBV9 and TRBJ2-7, the CDR3 gives the full variable domain: DSGVTQTPKHLITATGQRVTLRCSPRSGDLSVYWYQQSLDQGLQFLIQYYNGEERAKGNILERFSAQQFPDLHSELNLSSLELGDSALYFCASSVVGGWYGSYEQYFGPGTRLTVT.